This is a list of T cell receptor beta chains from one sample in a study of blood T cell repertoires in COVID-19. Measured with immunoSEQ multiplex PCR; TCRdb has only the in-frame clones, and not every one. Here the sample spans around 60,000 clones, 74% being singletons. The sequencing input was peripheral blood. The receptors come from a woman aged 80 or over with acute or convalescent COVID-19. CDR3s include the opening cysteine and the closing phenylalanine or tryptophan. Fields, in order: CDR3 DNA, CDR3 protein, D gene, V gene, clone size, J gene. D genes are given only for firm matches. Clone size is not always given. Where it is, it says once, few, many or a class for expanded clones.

CDR3 DNA: TGTGCCAGCAGAAGACTCTCCTACAATGAGCAGTTCTTC
CDR3 protein: CASRRLSYNEQFF
D gene: NA
V gene: TRBV28
clone size: NA
J gene: TRBJ2-1

CDR3 DNA: TGTGCCAGCAGCTTAGGGGGACAGGTGCTAAGGCCCCAGCATTTT
CDR3 protein: CASSLGGQVLRPQHF
D gene: TRBD1
V gene: TRBV7-2
clone size: NA
J gene: TRBJ1-5

CDR3 DNA: TGTGCCAGCAGTTTACGGGGACTACCGGGGCAAGGGACCCAGTACTTC
CDR3 protein: CASSLRGLPGQGTQYF
D gene: TRBD2
V gene: TRBV27
clone size: NA
J gene: TRBJ2-5

CDR3 DNA: TGTGCCAGCAGCATAGCCCCAGGGGGCGGAGGGATAAATGAGCAGTTCTTC
CDR3 protein: CASSIAPGGGGINEQFF
D gene: TRBD1
V gene: TRBV11-2
clone size: NA
J gene: TRBJ2-1

CDR3 DNA: TGTGCCAGCAGAGAAGGGAACGGGGTTCTACCCCTCCACTTT
CDR3 protein: CASREGNGVLPLHF
D gene: NA
V gene: TRBV6-1
clone size: NA
J gene: TRBJ1-6

CDR3 DNA: TGTGCCAGTAGTCCTGGAACGGGTTACGAGCAGTACTTC
CDR3 protein: CASSPGTGYEQYF
D gene: NA
V gene: TRBV19
clone size: NA
J gene: TRBJ2-7

CDR3 DNA: TGTGCCAGCAGCTTATTTCTAGGCTCCTACGAGCAGTACTTC
CDR3 protein: CASSLFLGSYEQYF
D gene: NA
V gene: TRBV7-2
clone size: NA
J gene: TRBJ2-7

CDR3 DNA: TGTGCCAGCAGCTTACTACAGGGGGTTTCCTACGAGCAGTACTTC
CDR3 protein: CASSLLQGVSYEQYF
D gene: TRBD1
V gene: TRBV7-6
clone size: NA
J gene: TRBJ2-7

CDR3 DNA: TGCGCCAGCAGTGTCAGGGGAAGAAGAAAAACTGAAGCTTTCTTT
CDR3 protein: CASSVRGRRKTEAFF
D gene: NA
V gene: TRBV4-3
clone size: NA
J gene: TRBJ1-1

CDR3 DNA: TGTGCCAGCAGCAAAGAGTCGGTGGCTAGCGGGAGGGCCGCTGCCAAAAACATTCAGTACTTC
CDR3 protein: CASSKESVASGRAAAKNIQYF
D gene: NA
V gene: TRBV21-1
clone size: NA
J gene: TRBJ2-4

CDR3 DNA: TGTGCCAGCAGTCCCAGGGGCACCGGGGAGCTGTTTTTT
CDR3 protein: CASSPRGTGELFF
D gene: NA
V gene: TRBV2
clone size: NA
J gene: TRBJ2-2

CDR3 DNA: TGTGCCAGTACCCATCGGGGGTCTTATCAGCCCCAGCATTTT
CDR3 protein: CASTHRGSYQPQHF
D gene: NA
V gene: TRBV19
clone size: NA
J gene: TRBJ1-5

CDR3 DNA: TGCGCCAGCAGCCAAGCCCAAAGGACTAGTGGGAATGAGCAGTTCTTC
CDR3 protein: CASSQAQRTSGNEQFF
D gene: TRBD2
V gene: TRBV4-3
clone size: NA
J gene: TRBJ2-1

CDR3 DNA: TGTGCCAGCAGTATCCAACAAGGCGGAAATCAGCCCCAGCATTTT
CDR3 protein: CASSIQQGGNQPQHF
D gene: NA
V gene: TRBV28
clone size: few
J gene: TRBJ1-5

CDR3 DNA: TGCGCCAGCACCCCTACTAGATCCACGAACACCGGGGAGCTGTTTTTT
CDR3 protein: CASTPTRSTNTGELFF
D gene: NA
V gene: TRBV5-1
clone size: few
J gene: TRBJ2-2

CDR3 DNA: TGTGCCAGCAAACCCACAGGCAATGAGCAGTTCTTC
CDR3 protein: CASKPTGNEQFF
D gene: NA
V gene: TRBV6-5
clone size: NA
J gene: TRBJ2-1

CDR3 DNA: TGTGCCACCGCGACAGGGGCTACGGCTGAAGCTTTCTTT
CDR3 protein: CATATGATAEAFF
D gene: TRBD1
V gene: TRBV2
clone size: NA
J gene: TRBJ1-1

CDR3 DNA: TGTGCCAGCTATGACAGTGGTAGCAATCAGCCCCAGCATTTT
CDR3 protein: CASYDSGSNQPQHF
D gene: NA
V gene: TRBV28
clone size: NA
J gene: TRBJ1-5

CDR3 DNA: TGTGCCAGCAGCCCCCGAATGAGAGGACCGGGAGGGAGCTATGGCTACACCTTC
CDR3 protein: CASSPRMRGPGGSYGYTF
D gene: NA
V gene: TRBV3-1/TRBV3-2
clone size: NA
J gene: TRBJ1-2

CDR3 DNA: TGTGCCAGCAGCTTGTTAGCGGGGTCCCAAGAGACCCAGTACTTC
CDR3 protein: CASSLLAGSQETQYF
D gene: TRBD2
V gene: TRBV5-8
clone size: NA
J gene: TRBJ2-5

CDR3 DNA: TGTGCCAGCATTAGGACTCTTAATGGAGATACGCAGTATTTT
CDR3 protein: CASIRTLNGDTQYF
D gene: NA
V gene: TRBV2
clone size: NA
J gene: TRBJ2-3

CDR3 DNA: TGTGCCACCAGCAGAGATGGCGGGGGGGGCAATCAGCCCCAGCATTTT
CDR3 protein: CATSRDGGGGNQPQHF
D gene: NA
V gene: TRBV15
clone size: NA
J gene: TRBJ1-5

CDR3 DNA: TGTGCCAGCAGAAAGGGGTATGTCTACGAGCAGTACTTC
CDR3 protein: CASRKGYVYEQYF
D gene: NA
V gene: TRBV6-5
clone size: NA
J gene: TRBJ2-7

CDR3 DNA: TGTGCCAGCAGCCAAGATCGGATCGTTTACGGGACTAGCGGGAGGTACGAGCAGTACTTC
CDR3 protein: CASSQDRIVYGTSGRYEQYF
D gene: TRBD2
V gene: TRBV3-1/TRBV3-2
clone size: NA
J gene: TRBJ2-7

CDR3 DNA: TGCGCCAGCGGGACTAGTCGTGAACTCAATGAGCAGTTCTTC
CDR3 protein: CASGTSRELNEQFF
D gene: TRBD2
V gene: TRBV4-1
clone size: NA
J gene: TRBJ2-1

CDR3 DNA: TGCGCCAGCAGCCAAGATCTCCCCTTGCCCTACCCCTACAATGAGCAGTTCTTC
CDR3 protein: CASSQDLPLPYPYNEQFF
D gene: NA
V gene: TRBV4-1
clone size: NA
J gene: TRBJ2-1

CDR3 DNA: TGTGCCAGCAGTGAGCAGGGGTCTGGGGCCAACGTCCTGACTTTC
CDR3 protein: CASSEQGSGANVLTF
D gene: NA
V gene: TRBV6-4
clone size: NA
J gene: TRBJ2-6

CDR3 DNA: TGCAGCGTTGAAGGGGCCAGGGACACTGAAGCTTTCTTT
CDR3 protein: CSVEGARDTEAFF
D gene: NA
V gene: TRBV29-1
clone size: NA
J gene: TRBJ1-1

CDR3 DNA: TGTGCCACCAGCAGAGAGGCCCCGGGAGTGGCCTACGAGCAGTACTTC
CDR3 protein: CATSREAPGVAYEQYF
D gene: NA
V gene: TRBV15
clone size: few
J gene: TRBJ2-7

CDR3 DNA: TGTGCCAGCAGCTATGGGACAGGGGTGAGCACCTACGAGCAGTACTTC
CDR3 protein: CASSYGTGVSTYEQYF
D gene: TRBD1
V gene: TRBV6-6
clone size: NA
J gene: TRBJ2-7

CDR3 DNA: TGTGCCAGCAGCCTTGGACACTATTCCCAAGAGACCCAGTACTTC
CDR3 protein: CASSLGHYSQETQYF
D gene: NA
V gene: TRBV6-2/TRBV6-3
clone size: NA
J gene: TRBJ2-5

CDR3 DNA: TGTGCCAGTAGTAGTGAGGGCAGCAATCAGCCCCAGCATTTT
CDR3 protein: CASSSEGSNQPQHF
D gene: NA
V gene: TRBV19
clone size: NA
J gene: TRBJ1-5

CDR3 DNA: TGTGCCAGCAGCTTAGACTTTTCGGCCCAGTACTTC
CDR3 protein: CASSLDFSAQYF
D gene: NA
V gene: TRBV7-9
clone size: NA
J gene: TRBJ2-5

CDR3 DNA: TGCAGCGTAGCACCCCTAGCGGGAGGAGTGCATGAGCAGTTCTTC
CDR3 protein: CSVAPLAGGVHEQFF
D gene: TRBD2
V gene: TRBV29-1
clone size: NA
J gene: TRBJ2-1

CDR3 DNA: TGTGCCAGCAGCGTCCGGACGGGGGATTCCTACGAGCAGTACTTC
CDR3 protein: CASSVRTGDSYEQYF
D gene: NA
V gene: TRBV11-2
clone size: many
J gene: TRBJ2-7

CDR3 DNA: TGTGCCAGCTCACCTTTCGGCGGGAGGATCAGCACAGATACGCAGTATTTT
CDR3 protein: CASSPFGGRISTDTQYF
D gene: TRBD2
V gene: TRBV18
clone size: NA
J gene: TRBJ2-3

CDR3 DNA: TGTGCCAGCAGTCGAGGGGGTCAGCCCCAGCATTTT
CDR3 protein: CASSRGGQPQHF
D gene: NA
V gene: TRBV14
clone size: few
J gene: TRBJ1-5

CDR3 DNA: TGTGCCAGTAGTGCCGACCGGGACAGGGGGGGAGATACGCAGTATTTT
CDR3 protein: CASSADRDRGGDTQYF
D gene: TRBD1
V gene: TRBV19
clone size: few
J gene: TRBJ2-3

CDR3 DNA: TGTGCCAGCAGTTCACCGGGACAGGGGGGCACAGATACGCAGTATTTT
CDR3 protein: CASSSPGQGGTDTQYF
D gene: TRBD1
V gene: TRBV28
clone size: NA
J gene: TRBJ2-3

CDR3 DNA: TGTGCCACCAGCAGAATGGGTGGGGGCTCAGATACGCAGTATTTT
CDR3 protein: CATSRMGGGSDTQYF
D gene: NA
V gene: TRBV15
clone size: NA
J gene: TRBJ2-3

CDR3 DNA: TGTGCCAGTAGTTCCCGGACGGGGTATGGCTACACCTTC
CDR3 protein: CASSSRTGYGYTF
D gene: NA
V gene: TRBV19
clone size: NA
J gene: TRBJ1-2

CDR3 DNA: TGTGCCAGCAGCTTAGTAACGGGGGGCAGGGGCACCATATATTTT
CDR3 protein: CASSLVTGGRGTIYF
D gene: NA
V gene: TRBV7-2
clone size: once
J gene: TRBJ1-3

CDR3 DNA: TGTGCCAGCAGCACCACGGGACTAGCGGGAGCAGAGACCCAGTACTTC
CDR3 protein: CASSTTGLAGAETQYF
D gene: TRBD2
V gene: TRBV6-6
clone size: NA
J gene: TRBJ2-5

CDR3 DNA: TGTGCCAGCAGTTTTTGGGGGGGCGACGCTGAGTCCCTCACTGAAGCTTTCTTT
CDR3 protein: CASSFWGGDAESLTEAFF
D gene: NA
V gene: TRBV28
clone size: few
J gene: TRBJ1-1

CDR3 DNA: TGTGCCAGTAGTCCCGACAGGTTGGGCACTGAAGCTTTCTTT
CDR3 protein: CASSPDRLGTEAFF
D gene: NA
V gene: TRBV19
clone size: NA
J gene: TRBJ1-1

CDR3 DNA: TGTGCCAGCAGCCGGACCTCGACAGGGATCCAAGAGACCCAGTACTTC
CDR3 protein: CASSRTSTGIQETQYF
D gene: TRBD1
V gene: TRBV3-1/TRBV3-2
clone size: NA
J gene: TRBJ2-5

CDR3 DNA: TGTGCCTGGAGTGGCCAGGCCCTTCTTCCCAATCAGCCCCAGCATTTT
CDR3 protein: CAWSGQALLPNQPQHF
D gene: NA
V gene: TRBV30
clone size: NA
J gene: TRBJ1-5

CDR3 DNA: TGTGCCACCAGCAGACTCCCACCAGGGTACTATGGCTACACCTTC
CDR3 protein: CATSRLPPGYYGYTF
D gene: NA
V gene: TRBV15
clone size: NA
J gene: TRBJ1-2

CDR3 DNA: TGTGCCAGCCAACCCGGGACAGGGAACGAGCAGTACTTC
CDR3 protein: CASQPGTGNEQYF
D gene: TRBD1
V gene: TRBV12-3/TRBV12-4
clone size: once
J gene: TRBJ2-7

CDR3 DNA: TGCGCCAGCAGTGAGTCTATAGGGACTAGCAGAATGGACAATGAGCAGTTCTTC
CDR3 protein: CASSESIGTSRMDNEQFF
D gene: TRBD2
V gene: TRBV10-2
clone size: NA
J gene: TRBJ2-1

CDR3 DNA: TGCGCCAGCAGTGAGTGGAACCGGGGTCTAGCGGGAGTCACAGATACGCAGTATTTT
CDR3 protein: CASSEWNRGLAGVTDTQYF
D gene: TRBD2
V gene: TRBV10-1
clone size: NA
J gene: TRBJ2-3

CDR3 DNA: TGTGCCAGCAGCTTGGGACAGGGTCCATCAGATACGCAGTATTTT
CDR3 protein: CASSLGQGPSDTQYF
D gene: TRBD1
V gene: TRBV5-6
clone size: NA
J gene: TRBJ2-3

CDR3 DNA: NA
CDR3 protein: CASSSSTGSVSSYNSPLHF
D gene: NA
V gene: TRBV6-2/TRBV6-3
clone size: NA
J gene: TRBJ1-6

CDR3 DNA: TGTGCCAGTAGTATAGGGGGTATGGGACTAGCGGGAGAGACCCAGTACTTC
CDR3 protein: CASSIGGMGLAGETQYF
D gene: TRBD2
V gene: TRBV19
clone size: NA
J gene: TRBJ2-5

CDR3 DNA: TGCGCCAGCAGCCAAGGACTGACCTCCTACGAGCAGTACTTC
CDR3 protein: CASSQGLTSYEQYF
D gene: NA
V gene: TRBV4-3
clone size: NA
J gene: TRBJ2-7

CDR3 DNA: TGTGCCAGCAGCCCCCGGGGGGGCGGGTCAGATACGCAGTATTTT
CDR3 protein: CASSPRGGGSDTQYF
D gene: TRBD2
V gene: TRBV3-1/TRBV3-2
clone size: NA
J gene: TRBJ2-3